This entry lists 28 T cell receptor beta chains sequenced from one sample in a study of vaccination effects on CD4 cells after COVID-19. Following 10 days of culture, CD4+ T cells were isolated. As their vaccination, participants received two doses of either BNT162b2 or mRNA-1273. Which antigens these TCRs recognize remains unknown. Method: immunoSEQ multiplex PCR; TCRdb's copy keeps in-frame clones and lacks some. The sample has fewer than 55,000 clones, roughly three quarters seen once. This specimen consisted of CD4+ T cells from PBMCs cultured without peptide, obtained after COVID-19 vaccination. The origin of the receptors is a human donor who received a COVID-19 vaccine.

The chain employs TRBV9 and TRBJ2-3, with 11 bases matching TRBD2. Germline assignment: CDR1 SGDLS and CDR2 YYNGEE. The CDR3 has 16 amino acids. Trimming cost V 3 bases and J 6 bases; bases outside gene matches: 9. The CDR3 region is CASSARLAGGGDTQYF. DNA for the CDR3: TGTGCCAGCAGCGCAAGGCTAGCGGGGGGCGGGGATACGCAGTATTTT.

The V call is TRBV2, the J call TRBJ2-4, with 12 bases that match TRBD2. This CDR3 region has 15 residues. Germline V gene lookup returns CDR1 SNHLY and CDR2 FYNNEI. Trimming at V came to 6 bases and at J to 7 bases, leaving 7 bases not matched to a gene. The CDR3 DNA reads TGTGCCAGCAGGACTAGCGGGAGTATGGGGAACATTCAGTACTTC. Translation gives CASRTSGSMGNIQYF.

The gene calls are TRBV7-9 and TRBJ1-2; no reliable D call. Looked up from germline, CDR1 is SEHNR and CDR2 is FQNEAQ (reference sequence). V lost 1 base to trimming and J lost 8 bases, with 11 bases between them. This CDR3 has 13 amino acids. Here the CDR3 reads CASSLEQIGGYTF. The CDR3 DNA reads as TGTGCCAGCAGCTTAGAACAGATTGGGGGCTACACCTTC.

In the case of this clone: The identical CDR3 is also encoded by other nucleotide sequences in the sample. This rearrangement joins TRBV3-1 (or the pseudogene TRBV3-2) to TRBJ2-2; D gene ambiguous. The CDR3 loop spans 12 amino acids. The germline V gene encodes CDR1 LGHDT and CDR2 YNNKEL (reference sequence). Trimming stripped 1 base from V and 4 bases from J, with 1 base between. For the CDR3, the DNA is TGTGCCAGCAGCCAAGGCACCGGGGAGCTGTTTTTT. Translated: CASSQGTGELFF.

V usage is TRBV24-1 and J usage is TRBJ1-1; no reliable D call. Per the germline V gene, CDR1 is KGHDR and CDR2 is SFDVKD. V was cut by 4 bases and J by 2 bases, with 7 bases left in between. This CDR3 comprises 13 residues. Here the CDR3 reads CATSDRYNTEAFF. For the CDR3, the DNA is TGTGCCACCAGTGACAGATACAACACTGAAGCTTTCTTT.

The CDR3 here is CASSVTGTGGDEQYF. DNA for the CDR3: TGCGCCAGCAGTGTCACCGGGACAGGGGGCGACGAGCAGTACTTC. This chain connects TRBV10-1 to TRBJ2-7, with 12 bases identical to TRBD1. This CDR3 is built from 15 residues. The V segment lost 4 bases and the J segment 5 bases; nucleotides outside the gene matches: 6. CDR1 is WNHNN and CDR2 is SYGVQD in the germline V gene (reference sequence).

The chain links TRBV18 to TRBJ1-2; D gene uncertain. The germline V gene has CDR1 KGHSH and CDR2 LQKENI. The CDR3 totals 15 residues. Trimming stripped 1 base from V and 1 base from J, with 10 bases between. CDR3 sequence: CASSPQSERNYGYTF. The CDR3 DNA follows: TGTGCCAGCTCACCACAGTCCGAACGTAACTATGGCTACACCTTC.

The J gene is TRBJ2-3, the V gene TRBV24-1, with 8 nucleotides matching TRBD2. This CDR3 is 17 amino acids long. With V trimmed by 4 bases and J by 7 bases, 15 bases remained unmatched. CDR1 is KGHDR and CDR2 is SFDVKD in the germline V gene. CDR3 residues: CATSERGGTPHGNTQYF. CDR3 DNA sequence: TGTGCCACCAGTGAGCGCGGGGGGACGCCTCATGGGAATACGCAGTATTTT.

The rearrangement uses TRBV5-5 and TRBJ1-3, with unresolved D. Germline V gene sequence: CDR1 SGHKS, CDR2 YYEKEE (reference sequence). The CDR3 is 20 residues long. V lost 0 bases and J 0 bases, leaving 22 bases between the germline ends. CDR3 protein: CASSLEGSPRLRYSGNTIYF. The CDR3 coding sequence is TGTGCCAGCAGCTTGGAAGGCTCCCCCCGACTGCGGTACTCTGGAAACACCATATATTTT.

This clone has only one observation. The J gene is TRBJ2-5, the V gene TRBV19; D possibly corresponds to TRBD2 (5 bases). Trimming cost V 5 bases and J 1 base, with 17 bases left between them. This CDR3 region has 16 residues. Germline values: CDR1 LNHDA, CDR2 SQIVND (reference sequence). CDR3 nucleotides: TGTGCCAGTAGTTACGGGAAGAGCGAGCCCCAAGAGACCCAGTACTTC. Amino acids: CASSYGKSEPQETQYF.

CDR3: CASSLVVVDSLYF. Here the CDR3 DNA reads TGTGCCAGCAGCTTAGTGGTTGTAGATTCTCTGTATTTT. The chain uses TRBV7-2 and TRBJ2-3; no clear D gene. Germline V lookup: CDR1 SGHTA, CDR2 FQGNSA. Between the trimmed V and J ends, which lost 1 base and 14 bases, there was a span of 16 bases. The CDR3 runs 13 residues.

The CDR3 bases are TGTGCCAGCAGCTTTGATCTACGGGACAGAGACTACGAGCAGTACTTC. It encodes CASSFDLRDRDYEQYF. V usage is TRBV7-9 and J usage is TRBJ2-7, with 7 nucleotides matching TRBD1. The junction had 11 bases not matched to a gene; V was cut back by 3 bases and J by 3 bases. This CDR3 region has 16 residues. Germline values: CDR1 SEHNR, CDR2 FQNEAQ (reference sequence).

V gene TRBV2 combines with J gene TRBJ1-2; perhaps TRBD1 as D (6 bases). The CDR3 has 13 amino acids. Deletions cut 7 bases from V and 8 bases from J, with 17 bases between. Looked up from germline, CDR1 is SNHLY and CDR2 is FYNNEI. CDR3 nucleotides: TGTGCCAGCAATTACAGGGTATTGGGGGGCTACACCTTC. This codes for CASNYRVLGGYTF.

The chain uses TRBV4-1 and TRBJ2-7; 12 bases are a match to TRBD2. The ends lost 4 bases at V and 0 bases at J; junction bases unmatched: 7. This CDR3 has 17 amino acids. Germline CDR1 and CDR2: MGHRA and YSYEKL. The CDR3 sequence: CASSLTSGGLASYEQYF. The CDR3 DNA sequence: TGCGCCAGCAGCCTGACTAGCGGGGGACTCGCCTCCTACGAGCAGTACTTC.

The chain couples TRBV13 to TRBJ2-1; TRBD2 aligns across 10 bases. The V segment lost 5 bases and the J segment 1 base; nucleotides outside the gene matches: 11. Germline V gene lookup returns CDR1 PRHDT and CDR2 FYEKMQ (reference sequence). The CDR3 loop spans 18 amino acids. Here the CDR3 reads CASSPYIISGGSYNEQFF. The CDR3 nucleotides read TGTGCCAGCAGCCCCTATATTATTAGCGGGGGGTCCTACAATGAGCAGTTCTTC. The complete variable domain, with remaining parts taken from reference TRBV13 and TRBJ2-1, reads AAGVIQSPRHLIKEKRETATLKCYPIPRHDTVYWYQQGPGQDPQFLISFYEKMQSDKGSIPDRFSAQQFSDYHSELNMSSLELGDSALYFCASSPYIISGGSYNEQFFGPGTRLTVL.

The CDR3 bases are TGTGCCAGCAGTTACTCATCGGCGGAAAACTATGGCTACACCTTC. Its protein product is CASSYSSAENYGYTF. The chain is built from TRBV6-5 and TRBJ1-2; D is ambiguous. Trimming left V 0 bases short and J 2 bases short, with 10 bases between. The CDR3 covers 15 residues. Germline V gene data show CDR1 as MNHEY and CDR2 as SVGAGI.

The gene calls are TRBV10-1 and TRBJ1-2, with 8 bases identical to TRBD1. CDR1 and CDR2 from the germline V gene are WNHNN and SYGVQD (reference sequence). The junction had 18 bases not matched to a gene; V was cut back by 9 bases and J by 3 bases. The CDR3 covers 17 residues. The CDR3 bases are TGCGCCAGGAATACATGGATCGGACAGGGCGCCCACTATGGCTACACCTTC. It codes for CARNTWIGQGAHYGYTF.

The chain couples TRBV2 to TRBJ2-4, with a weak D call TRBD2 (5 bases). The CDR3 spans 15 residues. The V gene lost 2 bases and the J gene lost 9 bases, with 17 bases spanning the gap. Germline CDR1 SNHLY, CDR2 FYNNEI. The CDR3: CASSEFLAERSIQYF. The CDR3 DNA reads TGTGCCAGCAGTGAATTCCTAGCTGAGCGTTCCATTCAGTACTTC.

The chain employs TRBV4-2 and TRBJ2-3; D unresolved. The CDR3 length is 15 residues. Germline V gene sequence: CDR1 LGHNA, CDR2 YNFKEQ. V was trimmed by 6 bases and J by 1 base, leaving 14 bases between them. The CDR3 reads CASSQTSSGTDTQYF. The CDR3 DNA sequence: TGTGCCAGCAGTCAAACTTCTTCTGGCACAGATACGCAGTATTTT.

The V gene is TRBV6-1, the J gene TRBJ1-2; D not resolved. Per germline, CDR1 MNHNS and CDR2 SASEGT. This CDR3 is 12 amino acids long. V was shortened by 3 bases and J by 5 bases, with 7 bases between the two germline ends. CDR3 residues: CASSDTRYGYTF. For the CDR3, the DNA is TGTGCCAGCAGTGATACACGTTATGGCTACACCTTC.

There are a few counts of this clone. The V gene is TRBV18, the J gene TRBJ2-3; no clear D gene. The CDR3 extends over 13 amino acids. From germline, CDR1 is KGHSH and CDR2 LQKENI. Trimming removed 3 bases at V and 5 bases at J, with 9 bases between. CDR3 in amino acids: CASSPPSVDTQYF. The CDR3 nucleotides are TGTGCCAGCTCACCTCCGAGCGTAGATACGCAGTATTTT.

The chain is built from TRBV19 and TRBJ2-3; 9 bases agree with TRBD1. Germline CDR1 reads LNHDA; CDR2 reads SQIVND (reference sequence). The CDR3 loop spans 13 amino acids. V was clipped by 8 bases and J by 1 base; unmatched bases: 1. The CDR3 region is CASRTGGTDTQYF. The CDR3 DNA reads TGTGCCAGTCGGACAGGGGGCACAGATACGCAGTATTTT.

Only a few counts were recorded for this clone. This chain connects TRBV7-9 to TRBJ2-7; 11 bases fit TRBD2. Trimming at V came to 4 bases and at J to 0 bases, leaving 2 bases not matched to a gene. This CDR3 is built from 15 residues. The germline CDR1 and CDR2 sequences are SEHNR and FQNEAQ (reference sequence). The CDR3, as DNA: TGTGCCAGCAGCTCTACTAGCGGGAGCTCCTACGAGCAGTACTTC. Translated, it gives CASSSTSGSSYEQYF.

This clone showed up just once. The chain couples TRBV19 to TRBJ2-4; maybe TRBD1 (6 bases). The germline V and J ends were trimmed by 4 bases and 0 bases, with 10 bases remaining between them. Germline V gives CDR1 LNHDA, CDR2 SQIVND (reference sequence). The CDR3 contains 15 residues. The CDR3 DNA reads as TGTGCCAGTAGTAAGGCAGGGGTAGCCAAAAACATTCAGTACTTC. Translated, it gives CASSKAGVAKNIQYF.

CDR3 DNA: TGTGCCAGCAGCTTAGGCGGGAGGGCCGGGAATGAGCAGTTCTTC. It is translated as CASSLGGRAGNEQFF. V is TRBV11-3 and J is TRBJ2-1, with 9 bases identical to TRBD2. CDR3 size: 15 residues. Unmatched junction bases numbered 5, after V lost 1 base and J lost 7 bases. CDR1 is SGHNT and CDR2 is YENEEA in the germline V gene.

This clone was recorded a few times. V and J are TRBV12-5 and TRBJ1-5; a weak D match, TRBD1 (6 bases). The CDR3 has 14 residues. CDR1 LGHNT and CDR2 FRNRAP come from the germline V gene. The V end was cut by 0 bases, the J end by 7 bases, with 10 bases between. The CDR3: CASGLVMGGQPQHF. The CDR3, as DNA: TGTGCTAGTGGTTTGGTAATGGGGGGCCAGCCCCAGCATTTT.

The V call is TRBV7-2, the J call TRBJ2-2, with D possibly being TRBD2 (5 bases). Deletions cut 6 bases from V and 4 bases from J, with 15 bases between. CDR1 and CDR2 (germline): SGHTA, FQGNSA. This CDR3 has 15 amino acids. In nucleotides, the CDR3 is TGTGCCAGCAGGGTCAGTAGAGGGCCCACCGGGGAGCTGTTTTTT. Translation gives CASRVSRGPTGELFF.

V and J are TRBV7-8 and TRBJ1-1, with 11 nucleotides matching TRBD1. Trimming took 4 bases from V and 3 from J; bases not matched to a gene: 4. CDR1 and CDR2 from the germline V gene are SGHVS and FQNEAQ. The CDR3 spans 15 residues. The CDR3: CASSYWDRGDTEAFF. CDR3 in DNA: TGTGCCAGCAGCTACTGGGACAGGGGGGACACTGAAGCTTTCTTT.